The rows below give T cell receptor beta chains drawn from one sample of a study of radiation and T cells in renal cell carcinoma. The method was immunoSEQ multiplex PCR; TCRdb's version includes in-frame clones alone and lacks a portion of them. Of about 150,000 clones in the sample, about 88% were seen once. The sequencing here drew on blood, taken from a patient whose treatment included radiotherapy and nephrectomy. These receptors were taken from a woman in her 70s with renal cell carcinoma. The CDR3 runs from the conserved cysteine through the conserved F or W. The D gene is left open where the match is weak. The listing skips clone size in some rows; elsewhere it reads once, few, many or a size class.

clone_size: -; d_call: -; j_call: TRBJ2-5; v_call: TRBV10-2; cdr3_aa: CASSEGPRETQYF; cdr3_nt: TGCGCCAGCAGTGAGGGCCCGCGCGAGACCCAGTACTTC
clone_size: -; d_call: TRBD1; j_call: TRBJ2-7; v_call: TRBV6-1; cdr3_aa: CASSDRGLSAYEQYF; cdr3_nt: TGTGCCAGCAGTGACAGGGGGCTTTCGGCCTACGAGCAGTACTTC
clone_size: few; d_call: -; j_call: TRBJ1-1; v_call: TRBV9; cdr3_aa: CASSAHPVGAGTEAFF; cdr3_nt: TGTGCCAGCAGCGCCCATCCGGTAGGGGCGGGAACTGAAGCTTTCTTT
clone_size: -; d_call: TRBD2; j_call: TRBJ2-1; v_call: TRBV29-1; cdr3_aa: CSVGRGSNEQFF; cdr3_nt: TGCAGCGTTGGGCGGGGGAGCAATGAGCAGTTCTTC
clone_size: -; d_call: -; j_call: TRBJ2-4; v_call: TRBV7-2; cdr3_aa: CASSLALAPNIQYF; cdr3_nt: TGTGCCAGCAGCTTAGCGCTAGCCCCAAACATTCAGTACTTC
clone_size: once; d_call: -; j_call: TRBJ2-1; v_call: TRBV9; cdr3_aa: CASSAGPGGNEQFF; cdr3_nt: TGTGCCAGCAGCGCTGGTCCCGGGGGTAATGAGCAGTTCTTC
clone_size: -; d_call: TRBD1; j_call: TRBJ1-6; v_call: TRBV18; cdr3_aa: CASSPGQGAAGTPLHF; cdr3_nt: TGTGCCAGCTCACCGGGACAGGGGGCGGCTGGGACACCCCTCCACTTT
clone_size: -; d_call: TRBD2; j_call: TRBJ2-3; v_call: TRBV29-1; cdr3_aa: CSVERRGASTDTQYF; cdr3_nt: TGCAGCGTTGAAAGGCGGGGGGCTAGCACAGATACGCAGTATTTT
clone_size: -; d_call: -; j_call: TRBJ1-2; v_call: TRBV30; cdr3_aa: CAWSVGGSSEWGYTF; cdr3_nt: TGTGCCTGGAGTGTAGGAGGGAGCTCCGAATGGGGCTACACCTTC
clone_size: -; d_call: TRBD1; j_call: TRBJ1-1; v_call: TRBV15; cdr3_aa: CATSRGQGGTEAFF; cdr3_nt: TGTGCCACCAGCAGAGGACAGGGTGGCACTGAAGCTTTCTTT
clone_size: -; d_call: -; j_call: TRBJ2-3; v_call: TRBV28; cdr3_aa: CASTVTGSSTDTQYF; cdr3_nt: TGTGCCAGCACCGTGACAGGATCTAGCACAGATACGCAGTATTTT
clone_size: -; d_call: TRBD1; j_call: TRBJ1-3; v_call: TRBV19; cdr3_aa: CASSIRTGSFGSGNTIYF; cdr3_nt: TGTGCCAGTAGTATTAGGACAGGCTCGTTCGGCTCTGGAAACACCATATATTTT
clone_size: -; d_call: -; j_call: TRBJ1-6; v_call: TRBV6-5; cdr3_aa: CASSYSTGLSPLHF; cdr3_nt: TGTGCCAGCAGTTACTCGACCGGGCTTTCACCCCTCCACTTT
clone_size: few; d_call: -; j_call: TRBJ2-7; v_call: TRBV7-2; cdr3_aa: CASSSIVSYEQYF; cdr3_nt: TGTGCCAGCTCCTCCATAGTTTCGTACGAGCAGTACTTC
clone_size: -; d_call: TRBD1; j_call: TRBJ1-2; v_call: TRBV7-3; cdr3_aa: CASSLSTGGGYTF; cdr3_nt: TGTGCCAGCAGCTTATCGACAGGGGGCGGCTACACCTTC
clone_size: -; d_call: -; j_call: TRBJ2-7; v_call: TRBV18; cdr3_aa: CASSVTGSYEQYF; cdr3_nt: TGTGCCAGCTCCGTGACCGGGTCCTACGAGCAGTACTTC
clone_size: -; d_call: TRBD1; j_call: TRBJ1-2; v_call: TRBV5-4; cdr3_aa: CASSDRGGNYGYTF; cdr3_nt: TGTGCCAGCAGTGACAGGGGAGGTAACTATGGCTACACCTTC
clone_size: once; d_call: TRBD1; j_call: TRBJ1-3; v_call: TRBV7-2; cdr3_aa: CASSPGQGRNTIYF; cdr3_nt: TGTGCCAGCAGCCCAGGACAGGGGCGAAACACCATATATTTT
clone_size: once; d_call: -; j_call: TRBJ1-1; v_call: TRBV4-3; cdr3_aa: CASSQVPNTEAFF; cdr3_nt: TGCGCCAGCAGCCAAGTTCCGAACACTGAAGCTTTCTTT
clone_size: -; d_call: -; j_call: TRBJ1-1; v_call: TRBV7-2; cdr3_aa: CASSRDRTITEAFF; cdr3_nt: TGTGCCAGCAGCCGGGACCGGACAATTACTGAAGCTTTCTTT
clone_size: -; d_call: TRBD2; j_call: TRBJ2-3; v_call: TRBV25-1; cdr3_aa: CASSGSGGLTDTQYF; cdr3_nt: TGTGCCAGCAGTGGGAGCGGGGGGCTCACAGATACGCAGTATTTT
clone_size: -; d_call: -; j_call: TRBJ2-3; v_call: TRBV20-1; cdr3_aa: CSASVGTQYF; cdr3_nt: TGCAGTGCTAGTGTTGGGACGCAGTATTTT
clone_size: -; d_call: -; j_call: TRBJ1-5; v_call: TRBV19; cdr3_aa: CASSIGLGGNQPQHF; cdr3_nt: TGTGCCAGTAGTATAGGTTTGGGGGGTAATCAGCCCCAGCATTTT
clone_size: once; d_call: -; j_call: TRBJ1-1; v_call: TRBV19; cdr3_aa: CASTLTGLNTEAFF; cdr3_nt: TGTGCCAGTACCCTGACAGGATTGAACACTGAAGCTTTCTTT
clone_size: once; d_call: -; j_call: TRBJ2-5; v_call: TRBV6-1; cdr3_aa: CASSEAATRRGTQYF; cdr3_nt: TGTGCCAGCAGTGAAGCTGCTACGCGGCGGGGGACCCAGTACTTC
clone_size: -; d_call: -; j_call: TRBJ1-6; v_call: TRBV6-5; cdr3_aa: CASSYGENSPLHF; cdr3_nt: TGTGCCAGCAGTTACGGTGAAAATTCACCCCTCCACTTT
clone_size: -; d_call: -; j_call: TRBJ2-7; v_call: TRBV5-6; cdr3_aa: CASSFVGRESYEQYF; cdr3_nt: TGTGCCAGCAGCTTTGTAGGCAGGGAGAGCTACGAGCAGTACTTC
clone_size: -; d_call: -; j_call: TRBJ1-1; v_call: TRBV7-2; cdr3_aa: CASKEGPGRGEAFF; cdr3_nt: TGTGCCAGCAAGGAGGGTCCGGGTAGAGGTGAAGCTTTCTTT
clone_size: once; d_call: TRBD1; j_call: TRBJ1-1; v_call: TRBV19; cdr3_aa: CASSIDRGAEAFF; cdr3_nt: TGTGCCAGTAGTATCGACAGGGGGGCTGAAGCTTTCTTT
clone_size: -; d_call: TRBD1; j_call: TRBJ1-4; v_call: TRBV30; cdr3_aa: CALGQGNEKLFF; cdr3_nt: TGTGCACTGGGACAGGGGAACGAAAAACTGTTTTTT
clone_size: -; d_call: TRBD2; j_call: TRBJ2-2; v_call: TRBV5-4; cdr3_aa: CASSSSGRNTGELFF; cdr3_nt: TGTGCCAGCAGCTCTAGCGGGAGGAACACCGGGGAGCTGTTTTTT
clone_size: -; d_call: TRBD1; j_call: TRBJ2-7; v_call: TRBV19; cdr3_aa: CASSGQGADEQYF; cdr3_nt: TGTGCCAGTAGTGGGCAGGGGGCCGACGAGCAGTACTTC
clone_size: -; d_call: -; j_call: TRBJ2-1; v_call: TRBV5-1; cdr3_aa: CASSEGLNSYNEQFF; cdr3_nt: TGCGCCAGCAGCGAGGGTCTCAACTCCTACAATGAGCAGTTCTTC
clone_size: -; d_call: -; j_call: TRBJ2-5; v_call: TRBV5-1; cdr3_aa: CASSLGGQGVGETQYF; cdr3_nt: TGCGCCAGCAGCTTGGGCGGCCAGGGAGTTGGAGAGACCCAGTACTTC
clone_size: once; d_call: TRBD1; j_call: TRBJ2-5; v_call: TRBV6-5; cdr3_aa: CASRRGQGVGETQYF; cdr3_nt: TGTGCCAGCAGAAGAGGACAGGGAGTTGGAGAGACCCAGTACTTC
clone_size: -; d_call: -; j_call: TRBJ2-1; v_call: TRBV11-3; cdr3_aa: CASSSQWGGEQFF; cdr3_nt: TGTGCCAGCAGCTCCCAGTGGGGAGGTGAGCAGTTCTTC
clone_size: once; d_call: -; j_call: TRBJ1-1; v_call: TRBV4-2; cdr3_aa: CASSQEEGGFLAEVNTEAFF; cdr3_nt: TGTGCCAGCAGCCAAGAAGAGGGGGGCTTTCTGGCCGAGGTGAACACTGAAGCTTTCTTT
clone_size: once; d_call: -; j_call: TRBJ1-2; v_call: TRBV2; cdr3_aa: CASSSTNYGYTF; cdr3_nt: TGTGCCAGCAGTAGCACTAACTATGGCTACACCTTC
clone_size: -; d_call: -; j_call: TRBJ1-5; v_call: TRBV27; cdr3_aa: CASSFGGSNQPQHF; cdr3_nt: TGTGCCAGCAGTTTTGGGGGGAGCAATCAGCCCCAGCATTTT
clone_size: -; d_call: TRBD2; j_call: TRBJ2-3; v_call: TRBV10-3; cdr3_aa: CAIRYTGDYRERDTQYF; cdr3_nt: TGTGCCATCAGATATACTGGGGACTACCGGGAGAGGGATACGCAGTATTTT
clone_size: -; d_call: TRBD1; j_call: TRBJ1-6; v_call: TRBV18; cdr3_aa: CASSPRDRVFSPLHF; cdr3_nt: TGTGCCAGCTCACCGCGGGACAGGGTGTTTTCACCCCTCCACTTT
clone_size: -; d_call: -; j_call: TRBJ1-2; v_call: TRBV28; cdr3_aa: CASRRSANYGYTF; cdr3_nt: TGTGCCAGCAGAAGAAGCGCTAACTATGGCTACACCTTC
clone_size: -; d_call: -; j_call: TRBJ1-1; v_call: TRBV13; cdr3_aa: CASSLESGVTEAFF; cdr3_nt: TGTGCCAGCAGCTTAGAATCAGGGGTCACTGAAGCTTTCTTT
clone_size: -; d_call: TRBD2; j_call: TRBJ2-3; v_call: TRBV2; cdr3_aa: CASSELTGTSGGTDTQYF; cdr3_nt: TGTGCCAGCAGTGAGCTGACCGGGACTAGCGGGGGCACAGATACGCAGTATTTT
clone_size: few; d_call: -; j_call: TRBJ1-1; v_call: TRBV9; cdr3_aa: CASSVGDKTNTEAFF; cdr3_nt: TGTGCCAGCAGCGTAGGAGACAAGACGAACACTGAAGCTTTCTTT
clone_size: -; d_call: TRBD1; j_call: TRBJ2-5; v_call: TRBV5-1; cdr3_aa: CASSLESWTGGRETQYF; cdr3_nt: TGCGCCAGCAGCTTGGAGAGTTGGACAGGGGGCCGTGAGACCCAGTACTTC